The clone carrying this T cell receptor (beta chain) was seen repeatedly, ten times or more. The antigen is undetermined. PCR was performed a second time for about 7 to 11 cycles using a sample-barcoded 5' primer and a J-beta primer mix. TCRdb redid the calling of the 5' RACE reads with MiXCR, one entry per CDR3 protein. The table records 1.5 million to 2 million distinct CDR3 sequences, over 25% of them present only once. This sample stems from a study of blood T cells in healthy people across ages. Study-level results: As naive T cell percentage varied, TCR beta diversity correlated strongly with it. The fall in TCR beta diversity per million T cells was roughly linear with age.

The TCR was taken from a woman aged 30 to 39 in good health. Sequenced: blood.

Here the CDR3 reads CASSSEGGAYNEQFF. CDR3 coding DNA: TGTGCCAGCAGCTCGGAGGGGGGAGCCTACAATGAGCAGTTCTTC. V gene TRBV7-9 combines with J gene TRBJ2-1; D might be TRBD1 or TRBD2, each matching 6 bases. The CDR3 covers 15 residues. The germline V gene encodes CDR1 SEHNR and CDR2 FQNEAQ (reference sequence). V was shortened by 4 bases and J by 2 bases, with 12 bases between the two germline ends.